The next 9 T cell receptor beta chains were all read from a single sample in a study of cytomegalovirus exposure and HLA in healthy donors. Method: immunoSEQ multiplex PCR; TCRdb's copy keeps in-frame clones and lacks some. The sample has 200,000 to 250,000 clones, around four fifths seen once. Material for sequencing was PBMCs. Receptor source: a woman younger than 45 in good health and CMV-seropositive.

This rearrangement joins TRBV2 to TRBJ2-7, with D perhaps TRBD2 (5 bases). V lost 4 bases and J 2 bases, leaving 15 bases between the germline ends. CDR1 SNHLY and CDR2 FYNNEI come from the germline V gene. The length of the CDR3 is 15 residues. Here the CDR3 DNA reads TGTGCCAGCAGTGCCCTCGGTGGGGAGCCCTACGAGCAGTACTTC. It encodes CASSALGGEPYEQYF.

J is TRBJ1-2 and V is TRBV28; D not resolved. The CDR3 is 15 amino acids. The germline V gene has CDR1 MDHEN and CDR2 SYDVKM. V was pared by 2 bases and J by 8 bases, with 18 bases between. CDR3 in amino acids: CASSLMADQLWGYTF. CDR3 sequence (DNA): TGTGCCAGCAGTTTAATGGCTGACCAACTATGGGGCTACACCTTC.

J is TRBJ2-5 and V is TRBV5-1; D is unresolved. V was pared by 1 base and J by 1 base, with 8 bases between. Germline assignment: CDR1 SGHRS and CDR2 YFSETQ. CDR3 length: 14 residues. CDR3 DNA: TGCGCCAGCAGCTTGCCTTCACCCCAAGAGACCCAGTACTTC. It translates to CASSLPSPQETQYF.

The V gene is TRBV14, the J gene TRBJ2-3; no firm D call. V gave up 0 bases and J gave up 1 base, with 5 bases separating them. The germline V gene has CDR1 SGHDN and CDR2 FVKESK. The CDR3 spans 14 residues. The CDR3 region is CASSQEVGTDTQYF. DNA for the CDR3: TGTGCCAGCAGCCAAGAAGTAGGCACAGATACGCAGTATTTT.

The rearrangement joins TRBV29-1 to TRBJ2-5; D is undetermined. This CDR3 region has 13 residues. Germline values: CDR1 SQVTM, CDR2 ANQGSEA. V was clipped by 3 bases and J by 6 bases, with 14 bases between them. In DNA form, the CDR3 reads TGCAGCGTTGAGGTGACGAGGTGGCAGACCCAGTACTTC. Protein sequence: CSVEVTRWQTQYF. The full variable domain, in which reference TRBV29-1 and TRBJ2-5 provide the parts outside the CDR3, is SAVISQKPSRDICQRGTSLTIQCQVDSQVTMMFWYRQQPGQSLTLIATANQGSEATYESGFVIDKFPISRPNLTFSTLTVSNMSPEDSSIYLCSVEVTRWQTQYFGPGTRLLVL.

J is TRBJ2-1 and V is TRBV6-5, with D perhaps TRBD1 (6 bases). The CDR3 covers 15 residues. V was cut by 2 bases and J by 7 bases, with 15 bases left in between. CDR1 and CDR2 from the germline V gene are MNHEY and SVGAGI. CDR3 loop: CASSYLSGVGNEQFF. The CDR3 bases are TGTGCCAGCAGTTACCTTTCAGGGGTGGGGAATGAGCAGTTCTTC.

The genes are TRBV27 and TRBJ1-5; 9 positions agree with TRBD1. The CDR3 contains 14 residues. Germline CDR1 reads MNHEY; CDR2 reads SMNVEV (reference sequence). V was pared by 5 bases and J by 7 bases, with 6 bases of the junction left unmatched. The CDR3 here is CASSLQGAEQPQHF. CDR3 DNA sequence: TGTGCCAGCAGTCTACAGGGGGCCGAGCAGCCCCAGCATTTT.

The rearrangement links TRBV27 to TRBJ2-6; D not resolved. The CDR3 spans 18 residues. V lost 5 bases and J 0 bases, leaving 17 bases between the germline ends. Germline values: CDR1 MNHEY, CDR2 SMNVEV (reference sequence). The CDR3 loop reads CASSPLGLQPSGANVLTF. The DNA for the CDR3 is TGTGCCAGCAGTCCCCTGGGCCTACAACCCTCTGGGGCCAACGTCCTGACTTTC.

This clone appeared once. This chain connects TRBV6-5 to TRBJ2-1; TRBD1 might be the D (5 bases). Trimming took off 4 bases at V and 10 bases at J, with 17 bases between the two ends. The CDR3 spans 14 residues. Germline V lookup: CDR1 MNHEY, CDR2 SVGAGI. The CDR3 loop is CASSSGGPWGEQFF. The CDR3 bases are TGTGCCAGCAGTTCCGGTGGCCCATGGGGCGAGCAGTTCTTC.